This entry lists 30 T cell receptor beta chains sequenced from one sample in a study of identical twins (dated by TCRdb to between 2015 and 2016). Library construction relied on 5' RACE. For sequencing, an Illumina HiSeq 2000 was employed. The raw public data were reprocessed by TCRdb itself: fastp quality trimming at Q25, MiXCR clonotype calling, in-frame beta chains only. CDR3 protein duplicates are merged, each entry listing the most common genes and DNA. This sample has approximately 1.8 million distinct CDR3 sequences in its table, and more than 30% of those were observed once. Around 0.25% of the sample rests with the top ten. Sequenced input: cord blood. Receptor source: a newborn girl in good health.

The chain employs TRBV2 and TRBJ1-6; 7 bases are shared with TRBD1. This CDR3 is 15 amino acids long. The trim removed 5 bases at V and 2 bases at J, leaving 3 bases unmatched. The germline gives CDR1 SNHLY, CDR2 FYNNEI. The CDR3 coding sequence is TGTGCCAGCAGTACGACAGGGCCCTATAATTCACCCCTCCACTTT. Encoded protein: CASSTTGPYNSPLHF. Together with reference TRBV2 and TRBJ1-6, the CDR3 gives the full variable domain: EPEVTQTPSHQVTQMGQEVILRCVPISNHLYFYWYRQILGQKVEFLVSFYNNEISEKSEIFDDQFSVERPDGSNFTLKIRSTKLEDSAMYFCASSTTGPYNSPLHFGNGTRLTVT.

The rearrangement links TRBV20-1 to TRBJ2-3; 10 bases match TRBD1. The CDR3 covers 14 residues. Germline loops: CDR1 DFQATT, CDR2 SNEGSKA (reference sequence). V was pared by 5 bases and J by 3 bases, with 5 bases of the junction left unmatched. DNA of the CDR3: TGCAGTGCTCGACAGGGGGCGCAGACAGATACGCAGTATTTT. It codes for CSARQGAQTDTQYF.

The chain combines TRBV18 with TRBJ1-2; D gene ambiguous. The CDR3 is 14 residues long. From germline, CDR1 is KGHSH and CDR2 LQKENI. The V end was cut by 0 bases, the J end by 0 bases, with 5 bases between. Written as DNA, the CDR3 is TGTGCCAGCTCACCACCGCACGCTAACTATGGCTACACCTTC. It translates to CASSPPHANYGYTF.

V gene TRBV3-1 combines with J gene TRBJ1-6; unclear D gene. The germline V gene has CDR1 LGHDT and CDR2 YNNKEL (reference sequence). Trimming took 1 base from V and 7 from J, leaving 11 bases between them. CDR3 length: 15 residues. As DNA, the CDR3 is TGTGCCAGCAGCCAAGCACGGCTCAACAATTCACCCCTCCACTTT. It encodes CASSQARLNNSPLHF.

This sequence joins TRBV20-1 and TRBJ1-4; no firm D call. In germline, CDR1 is DFQATT, CDR2 SNEGSKA (reference sequence). The CDR3 consists of 15 residues. V shed 2 bases and J shed 0 bases, with 10 bases lying between them. CDR3 in amino acids: CSARNASATNEKLFF. CDR3 bases: TGCAGTGCTAGAAACGCTTCGGCAACTAATGAAAAACTGTTTTTT.

This clonotype was detected a few times. This chain uses TRBV5-1 with TRBJ2-2; no reliable D call. Trimming cost V 3 bases and J 7 bases, with 7 bases left between them. This CDR3 is built from 12 residues. CDR1 is SGHRS, CDR2 YFSETQ, per germline. CDR3 protein: CASSWPYGELFF. The CDR3 region has the DNA TGCGCCAGCAGCTGGCCCTACGGGGAGCTGTTTTTT. The entire variable domain, with the rest obtained from reference TRBV5-1 and TRBJ2-2, is as follows: KAGVTQTPRYLIKTRGQQVTLSCSPISGHRSVSWYQQTPGQGLQFLFEYFSETQRNKGNFPGRFSGRQFSNSRSEMNVSTLELGDSALYLCASSWPYGELFFGEGSRLTVL.

This clonotype showed up just a few times. The chain carries TRBV2 and TRBJ2-3; D possibly corresponds to TRBD1 (6 bases). From germline, CDR1 is SNHLY and CDR2 FYNNEI. The CDR3 loop spans 16 amino acids. Trimming pared 1 base from V and 1 base from J, leaving 12 bases between. DNA of the CDR3: TGTGCCAGCAGTGAAGAAGGGGACACGCGCACAGATACGCAGTATTTT. Protein sequence: CASSEEGDTRTDTQYF.

The CDR3 is CASRRTGWSDTQYF. CDR3 DNA: TGTGCCAGCCGACGGACAGGGTGGTCAGATACGCAGTATTTT. This chain uses TRBV28 with TRBJ2-3; TRBD1 agrees at 8 bases. The V gene's germline CDR1 is MDHEN and CDR2 SYDVKM. The CDR3 has 14 residues. The V and J ends lost 8 bases and 4 bases, in that order; junction bases with no gene match: 8.

This chain joins TRBV12-3 or TRBV12-4 and TRBJ2-7; D is undetermined. The length of the CDR3 is 14 residues. Trimming left V 3 bases short and J 1 base short, with 10 bases between. This CDR3 reads CASSFTLHSYEQYF. The CDR3 DNA follows: TGTGCCAGCAGTTTTACGTTGCATTCCTACGAGCAGTACTTC.

This clonotype was counted between two and nine times. The chain employs TRBV14 and TRBJ2-4; D is perhaps TRBD2 (5 bases). CDR3 length: 17 amino acids. Trimming took 3 bases from V and 1 from J, leaving 16 bases between them. Looked up from germline, CDR1 is SGHDN and CDR2 is FVKESK. For the CDR3, the DNA is TGTGCCAGCAGCCAGAGAGGGCTTGAGTATGCCAAAAACATTCAGTACTTC. Its protein product is CASSQRGLEYAKNIQYF.

There are a few counts of this clonotype. V usage is TRBV11-3 and J usage is TRBJ2-5; 14 positions agree with TRBD2. V dropped 5 bases and J dropped 3; count of bases not matched to a gene: 8. The germline gives CDR1 SGHNT, CDR2 YENEEA. This CDR3 region has 17 residues. The DNA for the CDR3 is TGTGCCAGCAGCCTGGGACTAGCGGGAGAGATTAAAGAGACCCAGTACTTC. Amino acid sequence: CASSLGLAGEIKETQYF. Looking up the rest from reference TRBV11-3 and TRBJ2-5 gives the full variable domain: EAGVVQSPRYKIIEKKQPVAFWCNPISGHNTLYWYLQNLGQGPELLIRYENEEAVDDSQLPKDRFSAERLKGVDSTLKIQPAELGDSAVYLCASSLGLAGEIKETQYFGPGTRLLVL.

A few counts support this clonotype. The chain is built from TRBV20-1 and TRBJ1-3, with TRBD1 identical over 8 bases. This CDR3 contains 13 residues. The J segment lost 4 bases and the V segment lost 6 bases, leaving 5 bases of the junction unmatched. Germline loops: CDR1 DFQATT, CDR2 SNEGSKA (reference sequence). The CDR3 DNA reads TGCAGTGCCGGACAGGGTACAGGAAACACCATATATTTT. Encoded protein: CSAGQGTGNTIYF.

The chain carries TRBV7-9 and TRBJ1-4, with D uncertain. CDR1 SEHNR and CDR2 FQNEAQ come from the germline V gene (reference sequence). Deletions cut 5 bases from V and 8 bases from J, with 9 bases between. CDR3 size: 12 residues. The CDR3 coding sequence is TGTGCCAGCAGCCATACAAGGGAAAAACTGTTTTTT. Its translation is CASSHTREKLFF.

The chain combines TRBV28 with TRBJ2-5; unclear D gene. V shed 5 bases and J shed 4 bases, with 17 bases lying between them. Looked up from germline, CDR1 is MDHEN and CDR2 is SYDVKM. The CDR3 has 15 residues. CDR3 region: CASSEGSSVAETQYF. DNA for the CDR3: TGTGCCAGCAGTGAAGGCTCTAGTGTAGCAGAGACCCAGTACTTC. The full variable domain, in which reference TRBV28 and TRBJ2-5 provide the parts outside the CDR3, is DVKVTQSSRYLVKRTGEKVFLECVQDMDHENMFWYRQDPGLGLRLIYFSYDVKMKEKGDIPEGYSVSREKKERFSLILESASTNQTSMYLCASSEGSSVAETQYFGPGTRLLVL.

The V and J genes are TRBV29-1 and TRBJ2-1, with 7 bases fitting TRBD1. The better agreement between TRBJ2-7 and the DNA end casts doubt on the J call. The germline V gene has CDR1 SQVTM and CDR2 ANQGSEA. The CDR3 consists of 14 residues. The CDR3 protein is CSVLGGAPYNEQYF. The CDR3 DNA is TGCAGCGTTTTAGGGGGCGCGCCCTACAATGAGCAGTACTTC.

This chain links TRBV20-1 with TRBJ1-1, with a tentative D call TRBD1 (5 bases). V shed 4 bases and J shed 0 bases, with 9 bases lying between them. This CDR3 spans 13 amino acids. Germline CDR1 and CDR2: DFQATT and SNEGSKA (reference sequence). CDR3 protein: CSATSGLNTEAFF. The CDR3 bases are TGCAGTGCTACCTCGGGGCTGAACACTGAAGCTTTCTTT.

The chain carries TRBV18 and TRBJ2-3, with TRBD2 as a possible D gene (6 bases). Between the trimmed V and J ends, which lost 3 bases and 0 bases, there was a span of 22 bases. Germline CDR1 is KGHSH and CDR2 is LQKENI. The CDR3 has 19 residues. CDR3 coding DNA: TGTGCCAGCTCACCCGAGGGAGGCTATTTAAGCGGGAGCACAGATACGCAGTATTTT. Translated, it gives CASSPEGGYLSGSTDTQYF.

In regard to this clonotype: A much bigger clone sits one base away, suggesting this may be a read error. This chain links TRBV5-1 with TRBJ2-1; tentatively, D is TRBD2 (5 bases). The J call may be mistaken, given a closer DNA end match to TRBJ2-7. Germline V CDR1 and CDR2: SGHRS, YFSETQ. The CDR3 consists of 13 residues. CDR3 loop: CASSGSFYNEQYF. The CDR3 DNA sequence: TGCGCCAGCAGCGGGAGTTTCTACAATGAGCAGTACTTC.

This clonotype came up many times. The V and J genes are TRBV5-1 and TRBJ2-5; TRBD1 agrees at 8 bases. Germline CDR1 SGHRS, CDR2 YFSETQ. The CDR3 has 13 amino acids. With 3 bases clipped from V and 5 bases from J, the junction kept 3 bases outside the gene matches. The CDR3 DNA reads TGCGCCAGCAGCTCAGGACAGGGCGAGACCCAGTACTTC. Amino acids: CASSSGQGETQYF.

This clonotype has just a few counts. V is TRBV5-6 and J is TRBJ2-1; D uncertain. The V gene's germline CDR1 is SGHDT and CDR2 YYEEEE. The CDR3 runs 14 residues. V lost 0 bases and J 8 bases, leaving 12 bases between the germline ends. In DNA form, the CDR3 reads TGTGCCAGCAGCTTGGGTAGACTCTCGTATGAGCAGTTCTTC. Its protein is CASSLGRLSYEQFF.

This clonotype was observed a few times. The chain is built from TRBV3-1 and TRBJ1-1; no firm D call. The ends were cut back, 7 bases at V and 0 bases at J, with 9 bases in the middle. Looked up from germline, CDR1 is LGHDT and CDR2 is YNNKEL (reference sequence). The CDR3 length is 13 residues. In DNA, the CDR3 is TGTGCCAGCAAGACTGGGATGAACACTGAAGCTTTCTTT. Translation: CASKTGMNTEAFF.

This clonotype came up a few times. The V gene is TRBV4-2, the J gene TRBJ2-5, with 8 bases lining up with TRBD1. The J call may be faulty, since TRBJ2-7 better matches the DNA end. This CDR3 is built from 15 residues. The germline V gene has CDR1 LGHNA and CDR2 YNFKEQ. CDR3: CASSQAQGARYEQYF. The CDR3 bases are TGTGCCAGCAGCCAAGCTCAGGGGGCGAGGTACGAGCAGTACTTC.

This clonotype was detected only a few times. The rearrangement links TRBV29-1 to TRBJ1-1; 8 bases agree with TRBD1. In germline, CDR1 is SQVTM, CDR2 ANQGSEA. CDR3 length: 13 residues. V shed 5 bases, J shed 0 bases, and the junction held 2 bases outside the gene matches. CDR3 sequence: CSVPTGVNTEAFF. The CDR3 DNA sequence: TGCAGCGTTCCGACAGGGGTGAACACTGAAGCTTTCTTT.

In this sample, this clonotype turned up many times. The chain recombines TRBV18 with TRBJ2-5, with D unresolved. Per the germline V gene, CDR1 is KGHSH and CDR2 is LQKENI. CDR3 length equals 13 residues. V lost 3 bases and J lost 4, with 9 bases in between. This chain's CDR3 is CASSPGTGETQYF. The CDR3 nucleotides are TGTGCCAGCTCACCCGGAACGGGAGAGACCCAGTACTTC.

Ten or more counts support this clonotype. The chain employs TRBV20-1 and TRBJ2-4; D not resolved. Germline V gives CDR1 DFQATT, CDR2 SNEGSKA (reference sequence). The CDR3 is 14 residues long. Deletions cut 0 bases from V and 6 bases from J, with 12 bases between. The CDR3 protein is CSARDHRVPNIQYF. CDR3 in DNA: TGCAGTGCTAGAGATCACAGAGTCCCAAACATTCAGTACTTC.

J is TRBJ2-1 and V is TRBV30; 8 bases map to TRBD2. Per germline, CDR1 GTSNPN and CDR2 SVGIG (reference sequence). The trim removed 2 bases at V and 3 bases at J, leaving 18 bases unmatched. This CDR3 region has 19 residues. The CDR3 is CAWSPPLLAAGDYYNEQFF. CDR3 sequence (DNA): TGTGCCTGGAGTCCCCCTTTATTAGCAGCGGGGGACTACTACAATGAGCAGTTCTTC.

The gene calls are TRBV7-9 and TRBJ2-4; the D gene is possibly TRBD1 (6 bases). The CDR3 loop spans 16 amino acids. The germline V gene has CDR1 SEHNR and CDR2 FQNEAQ (reference sequence). V lost 5 bases and J lost 0, with 14 bases in between. This CDR3 reads CASSPPGTQAKNIQYF. In DNA form, the CDR3 reads TGTGCCAGCAGCCCCCCCGGGACACAAGCCAAAAACATTCAGTACTTC.

This clonotype came up many times. The chain carries TRBV4-1 and TRBJ2-1; D gene unclear. The germline CDR1 and CDR2 sequences are MGHRA and YSYEKL. This CDR3 contains 13 residues. V dropped 4 bases and J dropped 6 bases, with 10 bases sitting between them. The CDR3 sequence: CASSRLVFNEQFF. CDR3 bases: TGCGCCAGCAGCCGCCTAGTTTTCAATGAGCAGTTCTTC.

V and J are TRBV28 and TRBJ2-4; D not certain. The end of the DNA aligns better with TRBJ2-7, so the J call may be wrong. The CDR3 totals 12 residues. Germline assignment: CDR1 MDHEN and CDR2 SYDVKM. The CDR3 bases are TGTGCCAGCAGTTTTTGGGGTCACGAGCAGTACTTC. Amino acid sequence: CASSFWGHEQYF.

This clonotype was picked up a small number of times. V and J are TRBV27 and TRBJ2-5, with 7 bases lining up with TRBD1. TRBJ2-7 matches the DNA end more closely, so the J call is doubtful. Germline lookup yields CDR1 MNHEY and CDR2 SMNVEV (reference sequence). This CDR3 spans 15 amino acids. DNA for the CDR3: TGTGCCAGCAAGGGGTGGGACAGTTGGGCCTACGAGCAGTACTTC. The encoded protein is CASKGWDSWAYEQYF.